These 30 T cell receptor beta chains were sequenced from one sample in a study of blood T cell repertoires in COVID-19. Assay: immunoSEQ multiplex PCR; the TCRdb copy retains only in-frame clones and omits some. The sample has 350,000 to 450,000 clones; roughly four fifths are singletons. The sequencing input was PBMCs or T cells enriched from blood (not recorded which). These TCRs come from a woman in her 50s who had recovered from COVID-19.

This sequence joins TRBV7-2 and TRBJ1-1, with 8 bases lining up with TRBD1. From germline, CDR1 is SGHTA and CDR2 FQGNSA. With V trimmed by 3 bases and J by 10 bases, 4 bases remained unmatched. The CDR3 length is 12 residues. The CDR3 spells CASSFGQGGAFF. DNA of the CDR3: TGTGCCAGCAGCTTTGGACAGGGTGGAGCTTTCTTT.

The chain couples TRBV19 to TRBJ1-2; 12 bases line up with TRBD1. V lost 4 bases, J lost 8 bases, and 8 bases stayed unmatched. The CDR3 totals 15 residues. Germline V CDR1 and CDR2: LNHDA, SQIVND (reference sequence). CDR3 sequence (DNA): TGTGCCAGTAGTACAGCGGGACAGGGGGCGATCGGCTACACCTTC. Translated, it gives CASSTAGQGAIGYTF.

This chain's CDR3 is CSLRLRVGENTEAFF. The CDR3 bases are TGCAGCCTCCGCCTTAGGGTCGGGGAGAACACTGAAGCTTTCTTT. V gene TRBV29-1 combines with J gene TRBJ1-1; no firm D call. V was clipped by 8 bases and J by 1 base, with 20 bases between them. The V gene's germline CDR1 is SQVTM and CDR2 ANQGSEA. This CDR3 is 15 amino acids long.

The rearrangement joins TRBV6-6 to TRBJ1-6; D possibly corresponds to TRBD1 (6 bases). The V and J ends lost 8 bases and 9 bases respectively, with 23 bases between them. This CDR3 has 16 residues. CDR1 is MNHNY, CDR2 SVGAGI, per germline (reference sequence). CDR3 DNA sequence: TGTGCCAGCGCTGAGCCAGCGGGGCCCAGGGGTTCACCCCTCCACTTT. This gives the protein CASAEPAGPRGSPLHF.

The chain carries TRBV4-2 and TRBJ1-2; 10 nucleotides match TRBD1. CDR3 size: 15 residues. Germline V gene lookup returns CDR1 LGHNA and CDR2 YNFKEQ. V was pared by 8 bases and J by 2 bases, with 8 bases of the junction left unmatched. The DNA of the CDR3 is TGTGCCAGCTGGACAGGGGGAGGGGGAAACTATGGCTACACCTTC. Protein product: CASWTGGGGNYGYTF.

The CDR3 protein is CASSIDPQGVRDGYTF. In DNA form, the CDR3 reads TGTGCCAGTAGTATAGATCCACAGGGGGTTAGAGATGGCTACACCTTC. The rearrangement joins TRBV19 to TRBJ1-2; TRBD1 matches at 8 bases. The CDR3 is 16 residues long. Germline assignment: CDR1 LNHDA and CDR2 SQIVND (reference sequence). Trimming at V came to 0 bases and at J to 6 bases, leaving 9 bases not matched to a gene.

The chain is built from TRBV2 and TRBJ1-5; 7 positions match TRBD1. The V and J ends lost 6 bases and 4 bases, in that order; junction bases with no gene match: 9. The CDR3 covers 15 residues. CDR1 and CDR2 from the germline V gene are SNHLY and FYNNEI. The CDR3 is CASSERDSRNQPQHF. The CDR3 nucleotides read TGTGCCAGCAGCGAACGGGACAGCAGGAATCAGCCCCAGCATTTT. Variable domain in full (rest from reference TRBV2 and TRBJ1-5): EPEVTQTPSHQVTQMGQEVILRCVPISNHLYFYWYRQILGQKVEFLVSFYNNEISEKSEIFDDQFSVERPDGSNFTLKIRSTKLEDSAMYFCASSERDSRNQPQHFGDGTRLSIL.

The V call is TRBV11-3, the J call TRBJ1-1, with D possibly TRBD1 on 5 matching bases. This CDR3 region has 13 residues. Germline CDR1 reads SGHNT; CDR2 reads YENEEA. Trimming shortened V by 3 bases and J by 6 bases, and 11 bases separated the two germline ends. Here the CDR3 DNA reads TGTGCCAGCAGCTTTGGGCCAGGGTCTGAAGCTTTCTTT. It is translated as CASSFGPGSEAFF.

The CDR3 DNA is TGTGCCAGCAGCGCACAGGGGCAGGAGACCCAGTACTTC. Amino acids: CASSAQGQETQYF. The chain employs TRBV11-1 and TRBJ2-5, with 7 bases identical to TRBD1. J lost 5 bases, V lost 5 bases, and 5 bases had no gene match. Germline V gene data show CDR1 as SGHAT and CDR2 as FQDESV (reference sequence). This CDR3 is built from 13 residues.

The chain combines TRBV3-1 (or the pseudogene TRBV3-2) with TRBJ2-7; TRBD2 agrees at 8 bases. This CDR3 contains 15 residues. After removal of 1 base from V and 6 bases from J, the junction contained 8 bases not matched to a gene. From germline, CDR1 is LGHDT and CDR2 YNNKEL (reference sequence). The CDR3 sequence is CASSQAGRASREQYF. CDR3 DNA sequence: TGTGCCAGCAGCCAAGCCGGGAGGGCCTCCCGCGAGCAGTACTTC.

This rearrangement joins TRBV5-4 to TRBJ2-7; 13 nucleotides align to TRBD2. Germline CDR1 reads SGHNT; CDR2 reads YYREEE (reference sequence). Unmatched junction bases numbered 6, after V lost 4 bases and J lost 2 bases. The CDR3 contains 16 residues. Here the CDR3 DNA reads TGTGCCAGCAGCGTGGGACTAGCGGGACCAACCTACGAGCAGTACTTC. It encodes CASSVGLAGPTYEQYF.

V is TRBV27 and J is TRBJ1-2, with D maybe TRBD1 (5 bases). The ends were cut back, 5 bases at V and 5 bases at J, with 18 bases in the middle. Germline V CDR1 and CDR2: MNHEY, SMNVEV (reference sequence). The CDR3 length is 15 residues. The CDR3 DNA sequence: TGTGCCAGCAGTGGACGCGCGGGGGTGGGGTATGGCTACACCTTC. Its protein product is CASSGRAGVGYGYTF.

As regards this clone: This sample also contains other DNA sequences that code for the same CDR3. The V call is TRBV7-9, the J call TRBJ1-4; D possibly corresponds to TRBD1 (5 bases). The CDR3 is made up of 14 amino acids. Germline CDR1 and CDR2: SEHNR and FQNEAQ (reference sequence). V shed 1 base and J shed 8 bases, with 11 bases lying between them. DNA of the CDR3: TGTGCCAGCAGCTTAGGTCAGGGAGGCGAAAAACTGTTTTTT. This sequence encodes CASSLGQGGEKLFF.

The V gene is TRBV7-9, the J gene TRBJ2-7; a possible D gene is TRBD1 (6 bases). Trimming left V 6 bases short and J 2 bases short, with 14 bases between. The CDR3 totals 14 residues. Germline loops: CDR1 SEHNR, CDR2 FQNEAQ (reference sequence). The CDR3 spells CASSSNREAYEQYF. DNA for the CDR3: TGTGCCAGCAGTTCGAACAGGGAAGCCTACGAGCAGTACTTC.

The chain joins TRBV18 to TRBJ2-1; TRBD2 might be the D (5 bases). The CDR3 contains 16 residues. Germline CDR1 is KGHSH and CDR2 is LQKENI. The ends were cut back, 2 bases at V and 2 bases at J, with 13 bases in the middle. The CDR3 nucleotides are TGTGCCAGCTCACCAAGTCAGCTCGGGGCCTACAATGAGCAGTTCTTC. As protein: CASSPSQLGAYNEQFF.

The chain is built from TRBV9 and TRBJ2-1; 10 bases map to TRBD2. From germline, CDR1 is SGDLS and CDR2 YYNGEE. The length of the CDR3 is 15 residues. V lost 0 bases to trimming and J lost 10 bases; unmatched junction nucleotides: 7. CDR3 in DNA: TGTGCCAGCAGCGTAGGGGCTAGCGGGAGTGAGGAGCAGTTCTTC. Protein product: CASSVGASGSEEQFF.

The rearrangement links TRBV19 to TRBJ2-7; TRBD1 might be the D (5 bases). Looked up from germline, CDR1 is LNHDA and CDR2 is SQIVND (reference sequence). CDR3 size: 14 residues. Trimming stripped 5 bases from V and 1 base from J, with 12 bases between. Here the CDR3 reads CASSRQRSSYEQYF. CDR3 sequence (DNA): TGTGCCAGTAGTCGACAGAGGAGTTCCTACGAGCAGTACTTC.

This clone was found a few times. In nucleotides, the CDR3 is TGTGCCAGCAGTTTAAGAAGGGGGAACACTGAAGCTTTCTTT. It translates to CASSLRRGNTEAFF. The V and J genes are TRBV27 and TRBJ1-1; a weak D match, TRBD1 (5 bases). The CDR3 sequence is 14 residues long. Germline CDR1 MNHEY, CDR2 SMNVEV (reference sequence). V dropped 2 bases and J dropped 1 base, with 8 bases sitting between them.

The V and J genes are TRBV5-4 and TRBJ2-7; 8 nucleotides match TRBD2. The germline gives CDR1 SGHNT, CDR2 YYREEE (reference sequence). This CDR3 spans 18 amino acids. V lost 4 bases to trimming and J lost 6 bases; unmatched junction nucleotides: 21. This CDR3 is CASSDELLAGRPPGEQYF. The DNA for the CDR3 is TGTGCCAGCAGCGACGAGCTGTTAGCGGGGCGACCCCCTGGCGAGCAGTACTTC.

This rearrangement joins TRBV29-1 to TRBJ1-2; no clear D gene. The CDR3 length is 11 residues. The ends were cut back, 4 bases at V and 7 bases at J, with 10 bases in the middle. The V gene's germline CDR1 is SQVTM and CDR2 ANQGSEA. The CDR3 loop reads CSVVGSGGYTF. DNA for the CDR3: TGCAGCGTTGTCGGGAGTGGTGGCTACACCTTC. The full variable domain, rest sourced from reference TRBV29-1 and TRBJ1-2, is SAVISQKPSRDICQRGTSLTIQCQVDSQVTMMFWYRQQPGQSLTLIATANQGSEATYESGFVIDKFPISRPNLTFSTLTVSNMSPEDSSIYLCSVVGSGGYTFGSGTRLTVV.

This sequence joins TRBV30 and TRBJ1-2; weak D call: TRBD1 (5 bases). This CDR3 spans 16 amino acids. Germline CDR1 and CDR2: GTSNPN and SVGIG (reference sequence). Trimming removed 2 bases from V and 5 bases from J, with 21 bases in between. As DNA, the CDR3 is TGTGCCTGGAGTATATCTATACAGGCTGCCGCTTATGGCTACACCTTC. Translating it yields CAWSISIQAAAYGYTF. The whole variable domain, filled in from reference TRBV30 and TRBJ1-2, reads SQTIHQWPATLVQPVGSPLSLECTVEGTSNPNLYWYRQAAGRGLQLLFYSVGIGQISSEVPQNLSASRPQDRQFILSSKKLLLSDSGFYLCAWSISIQAAAYGYTFGSGTRLTVV.

This chain links TRBV14 with TRBJ1-2, with D unclear. CDR1 is SGHDN, CDR2 FVKESK, per germline. Trimming took 0 bases from V and 3 from J, leaving 11 bases between them. The CDR3 totals 15 residues. The CDR3 DNA reads as TGTGCCAGCAGCCAAGATCTCAAACGGGACTATGGCTACACCTTC. Encoded protein: CASSQDLKRDYGYTF.

V is TRBV6-5 and J is TRBJ1-1; 9 bases fit TRBD1. V lost 4 bases to trimming and J lost 5 bases; unmatched junction nucleotides: 8. CDR1 is MNHEY and CDR2 is SVGAGI in the germline V gene. This CDR3 contains 15 residues. The CDR3 is CASSSGDRASTEAFF. CDR3 nucleotide sequence: TGTGCCAGCAGTTCCGGGGACAGGGCCTCGACTGAAGCTTTCTTT.

This sequence joins TRBV23-1 and TRBJ2-4; 11 positions match TRBD2. TRBV23-1 is reported as an ORF; its role is uncertain. After removal of 4 bases from V and 7 bases from J, the junction contained 18 bases not matched to a gene. The CDR3 sequence is 19 residues long. CDR3 coding DNA: TGCGCCAGCAGTCTACCGGATCACCCGGGACTAGCGGAAGAGAACATTCAGTACTTC. It is translated as CASSLPDHPGLAEENIQYF.

This clone was counted a single time. J is TRBJ2-7 and V is TRBV19, with 8 bases lining up with TRBD1. CDR1 and CDR2 (germline): LNHDA, SQIVND (reference sequence). Unmatched junction bases numbered 2, after V lost 3 bases and J lost 1 base. The CDR3 is 14 amino acids. The CDR3 region has the DNA TGTGCCAGTAGTATTCGGACAGGGTCCTACGAGCAGTACTTC. This translates into CASSIRTGSYEQYF.

The rearrangement joins TRBV19 to TRBJ1-5; tentative D call: TRBD1 (6 bases). Germline loops: CDR1 LNHDA, CDR2 SQIVND (reference sequence). V was clipped by 10 bases and J by 2 bases, with 18 bases between them. The CDR3 has 15 amino acids. The CDR3 bases are TGTGCCACCGTCATAGGGGGGGGCGGCAATCAGCCCCAGCATTTT. This sequence encodes CATVIGGGGNQPQHF.

The chain recombines TRBV19 with TRBJ1-5; 9 bases align to TRBD1. The CDR3 has 16 amino acids. Trimming cost V 2 bases and J 4 bases; bases outside gene matches: 6. CDR1 is LNHDA and CDR2 is SQIVND in the germline V gene (reference sequence). The chain's CDR3 is CASSIQDRGWNQPQHF. The CDR3 bases are TGTGCCAGTAGTATACAGGACAGGGGCTGGAATCAGCCCCAGCATTTT.

This CDR3 reads CASRGPGQGTYGYTF. In DNA, the CDR3 is TGTGCCAGTAGAGGGCCGGGACAGGGGACCTATGGCTACACCTTC. This chain joins TRBV19 and TRBJ1-2; 10 positions agree with TRBD1. The CDR3 has 15 residues. Unmatched junction bases numbered 8, after V lost 6 bases and J lost 4 bases. Germline CDR1 reads LNHDA; CDR2 reads SQIVND (reference sequence).

V gene TRBV9 combines with J gene TRBJ1-6; D is unclear. This CDR3 spans 16 amino acids. The V gene lost 0 bases and the J gene lost 9 bases, with 16 bases spanning the gap. CDR1 is SGDLS and CDR2 is YYNGEE in the germline V gene. The CDR3 DNA follows: TGTGCCAGCAGCGTAGGACCATTGGGAGAGGGTTCACCCCTCCACTTT. Encoded protein: CASSVGPLGEGSPLHF.

In this sample, this clone turned up a few times. The chain is built from TRBV7-9 and TRBJ1-2; D perhaps matches TRBD1 (6 bases). The CDR3 consists of 14 residues. Germline values: CDR1 SEHNR, CDR2 FQNEAQ (reference sequence). Trimming left V 1 base short and J 5 bases short, with 11 bases between. The CDR3 protein is CASSLGWQGYGYTF. CDR3 DNA: TGTGCCAGCAGCTTAGGGTGGCAGGGGTATGGCTACACCTTC.